What follows describes a single T cell receptor (beta chain). The data derive from a study of blood T cell repertoires in COVID-19. Study overall: Some COVID-19 samples were acute and others convalescent; all came from the United States, Italy and Spain.

Original processing methods: Amplified reference gene primers provided the basis for estimating nucleated cell counts. Data came from immunoSEQ multiplex PCR; TCRdb stores just in-frame clones and leaves some out. Clone size and the V and J calls come from that table; the DNA yielded D and trimming. The data show about 87,000 clones, around 75% seen once. V was cut by 0 bases and J by 8 bases, with 13 bases left in between. The CDR3 loop spans 15 amino acids. Germline V gives CDR1 LNHNV, CDR2 YYDKDF (reference sequence). The sequence was collected from a woman in her forties or fifties with acute or convalescent COVID-19. Sample: peripheral blood. The rearrangement uses TRBV15 and TRBJ1-4; D is unclear. This chain's CDR3 is CATSRDRPSGEKLFF. CDR3 bases: TGTGCCACCAGCAGAGATCGACCCTCCGGGGAAAAACTGTTTTTT.